A single sample gave rise to the 16 T cell receptor beta chains below, sequenced in a study of cytomegalovirus exposure and HLA in healthy donors. In the PCR, 60 Vbeta and 13 Jbeta primers were used. Sequencing was performed with immunoSEQ multiplex PCR; in TCRdb, only in-frame clones are kept and a portion is missing. The data contain around 180,000 clones, approximately 84% of them singletons. Sequencing was carried out using PBMCs. These receptors were collected from a woman in her thirties in good health and CMV-seropositive.

The V gene is TRBV28, the J gene TRBJ2-3; 8 nucleotides line up with TRBD2. Germline CDR1 is MDHEN and CDR2 is SYDVKM. The length of the CDR3 is 18 residues. Unmatched junction bases numbered 16, after V lost 8 bases and J lost 0 bases. The DNA for the CDR3 is TGTGCCAGCGAATTATCGACGGGACTAGGGATTAGCACAGATACGCAGTATTTT. This gives the protein CASELSTGLGISTDTQYF. The full variable domain, in which reference TRBV28 and TRBJ2-3 provide the parts outside the CDR3, is DVKVTQSSRYLVKRTGEKVFLECVQDMDHENMFWYRQDPGLGLRLIYFSYDVKMKEKGDIPEGYSVSREKKERFSLILESASTNQTSMYLCASELSTGLGISTDTQYFGPGTRLTVL.

J is TRBJ2-5 and V is TRBV7-3; 9 bases line up with TRBD1. CDR3 length: 14 amino acids. In germline, CDR1 is SGHTA, CDR2 FQGTGA. V trimming: 4 bases; J trimming: 5 bases; junction bases outside the gene matches: 5. The CDR3 sequence is CASSSDRGVETQYF. For the CDR3, the DNA is TGTGCCAGCAGCTCAGACAGGGGGGTCGAGACCCAGTACTTC. Based on the CDR3 plus reference TRBV7-3 and TRBJ2-5, the full variable domain is GAGVSQTPSNKVTEKGKYVELRCDPISGHTALYWYRQSLGQGPEFLIYFQGTGAADDSGLPNDRFFAVRPEGSVSTLKIQRTERGDSAVYLCASSSDRGVETQYFGPGTRLLVL.

V and J are TRBV5-6 and TRBJ2-3, with D hard to call. The CDR3 runs to 17 residues. The germline CDR1 and CDR2 sequences are SGHDT and YYEEEE. Deletions cut 1 base from V and 2 bases from J, with 17 bases between. The CDR3 coding sequence is TGTGCCAGCAGCTTGTACGTTGACGTAGACTTCACAGATACGCAGTATTTT. Its translation: CASSLYVDVDFTDTQYF.

This chain uses TRBV21-1 with TRBJ2-5; TRBD2, as called in the table, went unchecked against the DNA. TRBV21-1 is a pseudogene locus. The CDR3 has 17 residues. The CDR3 sequence is CASRGERAGRRLETQYF. CDR3 DNA: TGTGCCAGCAGGGGTGAACGCGCGGGCCGTCGGCTAGAGACCCAGTACTTC.

V and J are TRBV11-1 and TRBJ2-3; D might be TRBD2 (6 bases). The CDR3 runs to 15 residues. The V and J ends lost 1 base and 1 base respectively, with 9 bases between them. CDR1 SGHAT and CDR2 FQDESV come from the germline V gene (reference sequence). The CDR3 sequence: CASSLGGGGTDTQYF. In nucleotides, the CDR3 is TGTGCCAGCAGCTTAGGCGGCGGGGGCACAGATACGCAGTATTTT.

V gene TRBV6-6 combines with J gene TRBJ2-7; TRBD1 matches 9 bases. V trimming: 6 bases; J trimming: 2 bases; junction bases outside the gene matches: 8. The germline CDR1 and CDR2 sequences are MNHNY and SVGAGI (reference sequence). The CDR3 covers 15 residues. CDR3 bases: TGTGCCAGCAGCCCCGGGACAGGGTATCCCTACGAGCAGTACTTC. It specifies CASSPGTGYPYEQYF.

The chain links TRBV5-1 to TRBJ1-6, with D possibly being TRBD1 (6 bases). Trimming stripped 3 bases from V and 5 bases from J, with 18 bases between. This CDR3 spans 17 amino acids. In germline, CDR1 is SGHRS, CDR2 YFSETQ. DNA for the CDR3: TGCGCCAGCAGCTCCCTGGGTGGGGGGGCCAATAATTCACCCCTCCACTTT. Protein: CASSSLGGGANNSPLHF.

This clone was picked up one time. The chain is built from TRBV6-1 and TRBJ2-7, with D unresolved. The V gene's germline CDR1 is MNHNS and CDR2 SASEGT. Trimming left V 3 bases short and J 3 bases short, with 12 bases between. The CDR3 sequence is 14 residues long. The CDR3 protein is CASSERRLDYEQYF. CDR3 in DNA: TGTGCCAGCAGTGAGAGGCGGTTAGACTACGAGCAGTACTTC.

This clone has a handful of counts. This chain links TRBV4-3 with TRBJ2-7; the match to TRBD2 covers 11 bases. V dropped 8 bases and J dropped 1; count of bases not matched to a gene: 7. The length of the CDR3 is 15 residues. Germline CDR1 is LGHNA and CDR2 is YSLEER. CDR3 region: CASSQLAGVSYEQYF. In DNA form, the CDR3 reads TGCGCCAGCTCGCAACTAGCGGGGGTGTCCTACGAGCAGTACTTC.

The chain employs TRBV11-2 and TRBJ1-1; 7 positions agree with TRBD1. With V trimmed by 5 bases and J by 5 bases, 11 bases remained unmatched. The CDR3 has 15 residues. The V gene's germline CDR1 is SGHAT and CDR2 FQNNGV. Here the CDR3 reads CASSIGGPQGTEAFF. In nucleotides, the CDR3 is TGTGCCAGCAGCATAGGGGGCCCCCAAGGAACTGAAGCTTTCTTT. Full variable domain (missing parts from reference TRBV11-2 and TRBJ1-1): EAGVAQSPRYKIIEKRQSVAFWCNPISGHATLYWYQQILGQGPKLLIQFQNNGVVDDSQLPKDRFSAERLKGVDSTLKIQPAKLEDSAVYLCASSIGGPQGTEAFFGQGTRLTVV.

This clone appeared a single time. V and J are TRBV5-6 and TRBJ1-6, with unresolved D. The V end was cut by 1 base, the J end by 9 bases, with 8 bases between. CDR1 and CDR2 from the germline V gene are SGHDT and YYEEEE. CDR3 size: 13 residues. The CDR3 loop is CASSLTGVSPLHF. The CDR3 region has the DNA TGTGCCAGCAGCTTGACGGGTGTTTCACCCCTCCACTTT. Full variable domain (missing parts from reference TRBV5-6 and TRBJ1-6): DAGVTQSPTHLIKTRGQQVTLRCSPKSGHDTVSWYQQALGQGPQFIFQYYEEEERQRGNFPDRFSGHQFPNYSSELNVNALLLGDSALYLCASSLTGVSPLHFGNGTRLTVT.

This sequence joins TRBV5-1 and TRBJ2-3, with TRBD2 identical over 11 bases. V dropped 1 base and J dropped 11; count of bases not matched to a gene: 15. This CDR3 is 17 amino acids long. CDR1 and CDR2 from the germline V gene are SGHRS and YFSETQ. The CDR3 region has the DNA TGCGCCAGCAGCTTGACATTAGCGGGAGGGCCCGGGATGAAGCAGTATTTT. This sequence encodes CASSLTLAGGPGMKQYF.

V gene TRBV13 combines with J gene TRBJ2-6; TRBD2 agrees at 7 bases. The V and J ends lost 1 base and 0 bases, in that order; junction bases with no gene match: 6. The CDR3 totals 18 residues. Per germline, CDR1 PRHDT and CDR2 FYEKMQ (reference sequence). The CDR3 is CASSLVASGLSGANVLTF. The CDR3 nucleotides are TGTGCCAGCAGCTTAGTGGCTAGCGGTCTCTCTGGGGCCAACGTCCTGACTTTC. The full variable domain, its missing parts supplied by reference TRBV13 and TRBJ2-6, is AAGVIQSPRHLIKEKRETATLKCYPIPRHDTVYWYQQGPGQDPQFLISFYEKMQSDKGSIPDRFSAQQFSDYHSELNMSSLELGDSALYFCASSLVASGLSGANVLTFGAGSRLTVL.

This chain links TRBV5-8 with TRBJ2-5; TRBD2 matches at 11 bases. From germline, CDR1 is SGHTS and CDR2 YDEGEE. Unmatched junction bases numbered 7, after V lost 4 bases and J lost 2 bases. CDR3 length equals 16 residues. The CDR3 region is CASSGGLAGLQETQYF. DNA for the CDR3: TGTGCCAGCAGCGGAGGACTAGCGGGTCTTCAAGAGACCCAGTACTTC.

This clone was counted a few times. V is TRBV5-1 and J is TRBJ1-1, with a weak D call TRBD1 (5 bases). Germline V gene sequence: CDR1 SGHRS, CDR2 YFSETQ. CDR3 length equals 13 residues. V was shortened by 0 bases and J by 11 bases, with 14 bases between the two germline ends. The CDR3 region is CASSLDPGLPAFF. In DNA form, the CDR3 reads TGCGCCAGCAGCTTGGACCCGGGACTCCCCGCTTTCTTT.

V and J are TRBV5-1 and TRBJ2-1; 11 nucleotides agree with TRBD2. This CDR3 has 16 amino acids. Germline V gene lookup returns CDR1 SGHRS and CDR2 YFSETQ. The ends lost 4 bases at V and 5 bases at J; junction bases unmatched: 8. CDR3: CASSPNGLAGNNEQFF. CDR3 nucleotide sequence: TGCGCCAGCAGCCCCAACGGACTAGCGGGTAACAATGAGCAGTTCTTC.